The clone carrying this T cell receptor (beta chain) was counted a few times. Its antigen is still unknown. The CDR3 is made up of 17 amino acids. The germline V gene encodes CDR1 SGHTA and CDR2 FQGNSA. Trimming at V came to 5 bases and at J to 4 bases, leaving 14 bases not matched to a gene. TCRdb re-called the reads with MiXCR, one entry per CDR3 protein. The sample consists of hundreds of thousands of distinct CDR3 sequences, roughly 46% of them appearing once. This entry is derived from a study of T cell repertoires in cytomegalovirus infection. Study in general: Peptides in the study included HLA-C-restricted and HLA-B-restricted CMV epitopes. A matching HLA type, together with CMV infection, was signaled by public TCR beta signatures.

The source of this sequence is a human donor in good health (CMV status not recorded). Some clones in this sample may be carry-over from other donors' samples. The sample in question was cultured PBMCs, obtained from culture after CMV antigen stimulation. The chain joins TRBV7-2 to TRBJ2-7; 10 nucleotides agree with TRBD2. CDR3 residues: CASSPTGGAGGGYEQYF. The CDR3 bases are TGTGCCAGCAGCCCCACCGGTGGAGCGGGGGGGGGGTACGAGCAGTACTTC.